This T cell receptor (beta chain) was identified during a study of shared clonotypes between healthy human individuals (TCRdb year 2020). General notes on the study: The cohort comprised two women and three men aged 18 to 49 years. Per donor, leukapheresis produced somewhere between about 0.94 and 9 billion PBMCs. Per donor, three plates each were used for CD4 naive and CD4 memory, two for CD8 naive, and one for CD8 memory. To estimate repertoire size and how much clonotype sharing occurs between individuals, the study deeply sequenced the blood TCR repertoires of several healthy adults. To increase sequencing depth and limit assay-specific biases, different laboratories used diverse techniques to prepare libraries and sequence TCR repertoires.

The CDR3 goes from the cysteine to the phenylalanine over 12 residues. The kept DNA is CDR3 alone, 36 bases in frame from the first base. V is shortened by 2 bases, J by 7 bases, and the region joining them spans 11 bases. The germline V gene encodes CDR1 GTSNPN and CDR2 SVGIG (reference sequence). Beyond this particular receptor, the publication reports: Incomplete sequencing was indicated by rarefaction of sorted-subset datasets, despite the large sequencing depth. Clonotypes shared by all four sorted-subset donors showed higher generation probabilities than non-shared clonotypes. Naive subsets generally had larger estimated clonotype richness than memory subsets did. Sampling was restricted to blood, and TCR repertoires in tissues likely differ from the TCR repertoires found in blood. The genetic and exposure-history diversity represented was limited by the small number of donors. Pairwise subsampling indicated that sequencing depth was expected to affect the degree of clonotype sharing among donors. About 4.5% of naive CD4, 3.5% of naive CD8, 2.3% of memory CD4, and about 0.4% of memory CD8 clonotypes were shared across a few donors.

About this clone itself: The clone's antigen remains unknown. There are no base qualities to consult, and no much larger clone falls within one base.

Using the deep immunoSEQ assay, TCR CDR3 regions were amplified from genomic DNA by multiplex PCR. For each cell subset, the extracted genomic DNA was distributed evenly across all wells of several immunoSEQ 96-well plates, and each plate served as one replicate. For sorted subsets, 150 to 250 ng genomic DNA, equal to 25,000 to 35,000 T cell genomes, was loaded into each replicate PCR. Purified libraries were quantified with a Qubit 3.0 fluorometer, sized on a Bioanalyzer 2100, and re-quantified with the KAPA Library Quantification kit. Each immunoSEQ 96-well plate was sequenced on its own single-read 150-cycle Illumina NextSeq 550 flow cell. The authors' pipeline ran thus. Because only junctional sequences without quality scores were contained in the immunoSEQ output, filtering matching that applied to full-length reads could not be performed. Sequences were annotated with PyIR, a Python wrapper for IgBLAST v1.9, and V/J genes and CDR3 were assigned using IMGT germline references. Any read was removed if the V/J assignment was weak (E-value above 1e-6), the CDR3 was missing, or the read contained stop codons, out-of-frame junctions, or ambiguous translated residues. V3J clonotypes were defined as sequences sharing the same inferred V gene, J gene, and CDR3 amino acid sequence. Percentage overlap between repertoires was computed as shared unique clonotypes divided by the size of the smaller repertoire. RTK rarefaction, the Chao1 estimator, and Recon v2.1 estimates of unobserved clonotypes were used to assess repertoire richness. Generation probabilities were computed with OLGA for all TCRbeta clonotypes obtained by the gDNA method from several donors. TCRdb provides this immuneACCESS table in a form limited to in-frame rearrangements. Some clones are lacking; in checked studies, under half of them reflect an unresolved V gene, and why the rest are absent is not known. V, J and clone size derive from that table, while D and trimming were established from the DNA sequence. The table for this sample lists about 530,000 clones; almost 97% of them were counted only once. The ten largest clones add up to 0.06% of the sample.

The donors were healthy, HIV-negative adults who had no recently reported acute infections or vaccinations. Every donor was a Caucasian adult living in Nashville, Tennessee, USA. Magnetic negative selection was used to enrich CD4+ T cells, after which naive cells were positively selected on CD45RA and the negative fraction became the memory subset. Blood was collected by leukapheresis, and PBMCs were isolated by Ficoll-Histopaque density gradient centrifugation and then cryopreserved in liquid nitrogen vapor phase. Analytical flow cytometry was used to check the purity and quantity of each magnetically sorted T cell population. Each sorted fraction had its genomic DNA isolated and then quantified by UV absorbance on a Nanodrop 2000c.

This receptor chain uses TRBV30 and TRBJ1-1, with a tentative D gene TRBD1 over 6 matching bases. This receptor was identified in a woman under 40 in good health. Sequenced input: naive CD4+ T cells sorted from blood. Interpreted using the paper, the cell subset or site label stands for: CD45RA+ positively selected. The DNA is as follows: TGTGCCTGGAGTCAAGGACAGATTGAAGCTTTCTTT. Its protein is CAWSQGQIEAFF.